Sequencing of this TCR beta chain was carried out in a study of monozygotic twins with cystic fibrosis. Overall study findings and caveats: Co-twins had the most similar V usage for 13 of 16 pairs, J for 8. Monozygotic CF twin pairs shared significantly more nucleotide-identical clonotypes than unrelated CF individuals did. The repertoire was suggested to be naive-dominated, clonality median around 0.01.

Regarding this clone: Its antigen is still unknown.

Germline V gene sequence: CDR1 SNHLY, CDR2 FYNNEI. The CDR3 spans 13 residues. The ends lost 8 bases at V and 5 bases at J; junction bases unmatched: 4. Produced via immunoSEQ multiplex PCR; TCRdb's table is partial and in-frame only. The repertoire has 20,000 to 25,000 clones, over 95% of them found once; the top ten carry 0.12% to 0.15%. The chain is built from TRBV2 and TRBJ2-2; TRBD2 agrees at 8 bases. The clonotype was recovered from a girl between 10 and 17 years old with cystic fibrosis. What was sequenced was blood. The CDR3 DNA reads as TGTGCCAGCGCGGGACTAGTGACCGGGGAGCTGTTTTTT. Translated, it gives CASAGLVTGELFF.